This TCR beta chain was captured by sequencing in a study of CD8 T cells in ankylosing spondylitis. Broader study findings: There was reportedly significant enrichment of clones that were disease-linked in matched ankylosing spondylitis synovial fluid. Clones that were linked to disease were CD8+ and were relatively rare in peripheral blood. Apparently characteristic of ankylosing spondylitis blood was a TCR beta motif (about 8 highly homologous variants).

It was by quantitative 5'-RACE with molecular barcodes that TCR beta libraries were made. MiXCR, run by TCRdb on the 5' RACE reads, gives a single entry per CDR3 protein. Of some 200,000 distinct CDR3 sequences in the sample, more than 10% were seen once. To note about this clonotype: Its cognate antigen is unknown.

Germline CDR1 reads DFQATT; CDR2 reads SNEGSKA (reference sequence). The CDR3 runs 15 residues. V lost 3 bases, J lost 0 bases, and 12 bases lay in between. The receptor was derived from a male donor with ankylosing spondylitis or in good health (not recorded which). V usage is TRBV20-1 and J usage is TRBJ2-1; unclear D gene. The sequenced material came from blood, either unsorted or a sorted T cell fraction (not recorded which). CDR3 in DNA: TGCAGTGCTAGGGGGTTTTTAAGCTCCTACAATGAGCAGTTCTTC. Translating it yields CSARGFLSSYNEQFF.